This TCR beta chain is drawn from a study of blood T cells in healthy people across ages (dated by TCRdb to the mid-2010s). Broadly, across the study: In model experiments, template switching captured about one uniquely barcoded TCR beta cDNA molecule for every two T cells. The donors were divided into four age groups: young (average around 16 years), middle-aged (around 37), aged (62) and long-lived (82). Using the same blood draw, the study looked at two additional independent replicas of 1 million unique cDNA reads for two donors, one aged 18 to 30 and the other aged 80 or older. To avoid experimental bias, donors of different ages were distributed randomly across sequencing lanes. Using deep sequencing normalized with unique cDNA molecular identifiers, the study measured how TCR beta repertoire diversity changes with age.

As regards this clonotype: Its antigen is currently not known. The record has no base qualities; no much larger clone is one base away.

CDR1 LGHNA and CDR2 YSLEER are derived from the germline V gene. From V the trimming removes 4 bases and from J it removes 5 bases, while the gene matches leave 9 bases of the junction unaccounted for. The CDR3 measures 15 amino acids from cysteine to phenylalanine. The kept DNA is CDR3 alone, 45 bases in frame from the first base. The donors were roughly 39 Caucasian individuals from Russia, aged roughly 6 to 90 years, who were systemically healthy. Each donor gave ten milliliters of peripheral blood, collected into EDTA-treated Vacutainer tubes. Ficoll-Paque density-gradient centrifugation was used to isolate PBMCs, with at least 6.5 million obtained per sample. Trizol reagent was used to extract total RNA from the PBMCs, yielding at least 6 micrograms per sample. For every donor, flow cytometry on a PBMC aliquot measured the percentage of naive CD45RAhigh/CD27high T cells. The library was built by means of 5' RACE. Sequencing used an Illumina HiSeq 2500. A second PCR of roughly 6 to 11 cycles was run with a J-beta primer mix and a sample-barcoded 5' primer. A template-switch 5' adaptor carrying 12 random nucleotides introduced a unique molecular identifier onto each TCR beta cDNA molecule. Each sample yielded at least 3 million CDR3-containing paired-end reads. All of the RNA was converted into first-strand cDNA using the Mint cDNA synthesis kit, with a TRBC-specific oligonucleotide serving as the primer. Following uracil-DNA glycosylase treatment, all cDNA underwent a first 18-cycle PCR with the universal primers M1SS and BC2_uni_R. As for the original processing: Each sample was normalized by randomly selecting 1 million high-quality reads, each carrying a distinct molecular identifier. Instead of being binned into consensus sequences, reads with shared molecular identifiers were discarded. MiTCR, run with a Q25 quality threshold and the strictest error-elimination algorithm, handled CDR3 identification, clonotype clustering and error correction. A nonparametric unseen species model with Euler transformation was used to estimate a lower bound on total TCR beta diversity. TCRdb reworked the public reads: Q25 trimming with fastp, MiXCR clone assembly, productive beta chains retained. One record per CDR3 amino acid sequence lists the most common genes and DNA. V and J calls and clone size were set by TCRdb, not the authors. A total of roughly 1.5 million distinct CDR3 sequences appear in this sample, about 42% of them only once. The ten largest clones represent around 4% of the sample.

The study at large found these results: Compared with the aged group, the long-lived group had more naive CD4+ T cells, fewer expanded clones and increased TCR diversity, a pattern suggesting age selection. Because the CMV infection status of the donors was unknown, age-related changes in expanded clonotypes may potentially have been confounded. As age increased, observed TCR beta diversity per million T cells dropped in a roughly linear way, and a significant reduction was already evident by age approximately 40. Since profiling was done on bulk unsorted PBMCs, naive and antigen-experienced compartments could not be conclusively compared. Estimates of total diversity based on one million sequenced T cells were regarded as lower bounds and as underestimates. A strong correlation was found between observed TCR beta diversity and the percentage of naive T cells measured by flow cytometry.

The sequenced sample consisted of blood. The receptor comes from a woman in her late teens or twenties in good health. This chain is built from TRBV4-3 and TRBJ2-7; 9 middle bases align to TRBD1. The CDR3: CASSRSDRGDNEQYF. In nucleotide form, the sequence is TGCGCCAGCAGCCGATCGGACAGGGGCGATAACGAGCAGTACTTC.